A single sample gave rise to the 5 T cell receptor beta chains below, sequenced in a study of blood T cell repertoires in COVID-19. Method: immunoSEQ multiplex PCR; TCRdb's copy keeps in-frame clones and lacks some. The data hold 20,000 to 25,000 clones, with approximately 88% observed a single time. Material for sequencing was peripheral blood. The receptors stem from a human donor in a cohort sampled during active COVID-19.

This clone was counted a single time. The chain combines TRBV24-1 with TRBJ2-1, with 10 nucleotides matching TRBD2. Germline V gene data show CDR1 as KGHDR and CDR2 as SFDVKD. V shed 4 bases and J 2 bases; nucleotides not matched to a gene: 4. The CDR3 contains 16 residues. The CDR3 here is CATSEGTSETYNEQFF. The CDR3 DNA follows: TGTGCCACCAGTGAGGGGACTAGCGAGACCTACAATGAGCAGTTCTTC.

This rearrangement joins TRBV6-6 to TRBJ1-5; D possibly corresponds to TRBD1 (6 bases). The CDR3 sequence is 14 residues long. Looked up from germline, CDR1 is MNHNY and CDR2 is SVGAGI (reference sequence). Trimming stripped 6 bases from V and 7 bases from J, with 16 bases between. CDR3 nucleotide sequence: TGTGCCAGCAGCCCCAAGGGGGAGATGCAGCCCCAGCATTTT. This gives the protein CASSPKGEMQPQHF.

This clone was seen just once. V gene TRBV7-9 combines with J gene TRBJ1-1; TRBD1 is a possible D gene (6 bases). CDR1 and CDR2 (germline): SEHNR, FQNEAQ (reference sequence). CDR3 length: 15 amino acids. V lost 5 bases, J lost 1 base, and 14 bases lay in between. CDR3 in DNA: TGTGCCAGCAGCCCAGGGGACACTGCGAACACTGAAGCTTTCTTT. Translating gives CASSPGDTANTEAFF.

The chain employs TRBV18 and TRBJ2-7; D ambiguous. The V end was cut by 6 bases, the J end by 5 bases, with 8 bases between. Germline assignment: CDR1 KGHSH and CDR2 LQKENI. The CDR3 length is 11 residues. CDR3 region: CASSEVHEQYF. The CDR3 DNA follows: TGTGCCAGCTCCGAGGTCCACGAGCAGTACTTC.

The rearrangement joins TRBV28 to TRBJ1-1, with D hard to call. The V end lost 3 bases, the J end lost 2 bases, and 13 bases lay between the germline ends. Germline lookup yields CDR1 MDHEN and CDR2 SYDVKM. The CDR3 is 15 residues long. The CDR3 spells CASSLPGILNTEAFF. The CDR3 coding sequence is TGTGCCAGCAGTTTGCCAGGAATTCTAAACACTGAAGCTTTCTTT.